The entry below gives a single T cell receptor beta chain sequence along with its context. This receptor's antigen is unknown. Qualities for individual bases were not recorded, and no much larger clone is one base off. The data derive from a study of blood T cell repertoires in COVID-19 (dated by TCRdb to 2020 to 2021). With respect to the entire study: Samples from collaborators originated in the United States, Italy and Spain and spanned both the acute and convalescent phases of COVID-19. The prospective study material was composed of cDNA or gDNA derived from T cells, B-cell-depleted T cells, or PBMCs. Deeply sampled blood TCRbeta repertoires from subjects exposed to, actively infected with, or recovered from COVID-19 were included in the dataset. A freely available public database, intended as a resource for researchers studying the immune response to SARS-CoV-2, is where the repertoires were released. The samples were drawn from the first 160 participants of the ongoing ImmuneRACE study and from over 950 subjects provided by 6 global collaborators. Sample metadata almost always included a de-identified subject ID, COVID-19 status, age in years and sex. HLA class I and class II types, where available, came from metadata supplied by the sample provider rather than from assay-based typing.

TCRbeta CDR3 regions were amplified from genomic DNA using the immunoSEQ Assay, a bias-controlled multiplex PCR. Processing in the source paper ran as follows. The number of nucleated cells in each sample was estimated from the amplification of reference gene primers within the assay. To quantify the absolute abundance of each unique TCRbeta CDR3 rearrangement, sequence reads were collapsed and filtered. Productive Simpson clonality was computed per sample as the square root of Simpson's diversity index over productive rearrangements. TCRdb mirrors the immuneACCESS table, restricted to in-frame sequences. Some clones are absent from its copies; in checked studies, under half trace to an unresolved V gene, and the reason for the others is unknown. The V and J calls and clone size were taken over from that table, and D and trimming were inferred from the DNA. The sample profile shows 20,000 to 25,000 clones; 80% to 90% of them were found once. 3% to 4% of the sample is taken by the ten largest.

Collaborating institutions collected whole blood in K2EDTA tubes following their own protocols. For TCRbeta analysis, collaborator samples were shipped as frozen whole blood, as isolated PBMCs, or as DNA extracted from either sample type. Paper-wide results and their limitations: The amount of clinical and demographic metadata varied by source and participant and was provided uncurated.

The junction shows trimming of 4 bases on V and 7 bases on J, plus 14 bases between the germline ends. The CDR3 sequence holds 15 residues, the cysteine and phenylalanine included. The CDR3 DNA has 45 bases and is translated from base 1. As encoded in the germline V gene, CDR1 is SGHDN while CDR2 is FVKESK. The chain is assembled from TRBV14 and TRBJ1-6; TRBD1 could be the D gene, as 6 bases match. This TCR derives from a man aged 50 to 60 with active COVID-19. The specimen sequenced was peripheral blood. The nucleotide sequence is TGTGCCAGCAGCCTCTACGTGGGGGCCAATTCACCCCTCCACTTT. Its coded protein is CASSLYVGANSPLHF.